Sequencing of this T cell receptor (beta chain) was carried out in a study of cytomegalovirus exposure and HLA in healthy donors. Across the study: Within an early data release were about 90 million unique TCRs drawn from HLA-typed donors. General study findings and limits: Sequencing likely produced, as an artifact, a cluster of highly shared sequence variants. HLA alleles were associated with some 17,000 TCR beta sequences in a later analysis at 0.05 false discovery rate. Across all donors, roughly uniform sequencing depth was an assumption of the presence/absence analyses.

As to this clone: Antigen specificity is unknown.

60 Vbeta and 13 Jbeta primers were used in PCR. Libraries were prepared by immunoSEQ multiplex PCR; TCRdb keeps only in-frame clonotypes and omits some of them. This sample's clone table lists about 79,000 clones. This CDR3 is 14 amino acids long. The V gene's germline CDR1 is SGHTA and CDR2 FQGNSA. Trimming removed 1 base at V and 1 base at J, with 7 bases between. This receptor was taken from a man aged 30-40 years in good health and CMV-seronegative. The specimen was PBMCs. The chain uses TRBV7-2 and TRBJ1-2; no firm D call. This CDR3 reads CASSLVRDNYGYTF. Written as DNA, the CDR3 is TGTGCCAGCAGCTTAGTGAGAGATAACTATGGCTACACCTTC.